Detailed here is one T cell receptor (beta chain). A junction end diverges from the germline sequence, so it may reflect a read error. The data belong to a study of tumor and adjacent non-tumor tissue in lung cancer. Three rounds of nested PCR, following a modified ARM-PCR protocol, produced the TCRbeta library. TCRdb reanalysed the multiplex PCR reads using MiXCR and keeps one entry per CDR3 protein. Altogether 60,000 to 95,000 distinct CDR3 sequences are present, around four fifths being singletons, with the ten largest covering about an eighth. This CDR3 comprises 15 residues. CDR1 and CDR2 from the germline V gene are MNHNS and SASEGT. This sample's RNA came from whole unsorted tissue.

The origin of this receptor is a woman in her forties or fifties with non-small cell lung cancer. The chain couples TRBV6-1 to TRBJ2-7, with D possibly TRBD2 on 6 matching bases. The sequenced sample was lung tumor tissue. CDR3 region: CASGEGLAGSYEQYF. CDR3 nucleotide sequence: TGTGCCAGCGGTGAGGGACTTGCGGGCTCCTACGAGCAGTACTTC.